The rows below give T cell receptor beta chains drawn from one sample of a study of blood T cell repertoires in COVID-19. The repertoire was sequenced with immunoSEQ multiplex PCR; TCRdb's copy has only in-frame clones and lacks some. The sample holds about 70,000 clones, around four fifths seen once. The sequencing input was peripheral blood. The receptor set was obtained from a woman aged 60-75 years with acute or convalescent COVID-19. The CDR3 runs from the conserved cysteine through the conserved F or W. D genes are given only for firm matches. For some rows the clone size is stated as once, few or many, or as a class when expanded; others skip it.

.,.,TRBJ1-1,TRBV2,TGTGCCACTACCTGGGGTAGGGGAAGGTCTGAAGCTTTCTTT,CATTWGRGRSEAFF
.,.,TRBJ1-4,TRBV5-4,TGTGCCAGCAGCGAAAAGACAGGAGCCGCAACTAATGAAAAACTGTTTTTT,CASSEKTGAATNEKLFF
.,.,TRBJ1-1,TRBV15,TGTGCCACCAGCCAGGACTTGTCTGAAGCTTTCTTT,CATSQDLSEAFF
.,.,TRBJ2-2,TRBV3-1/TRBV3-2,TGTGCCAGCAGCCAAGATACTAGCCCGAACACCGGGGAGCTGTTTTTT,CASSQDTSPNTGELFF
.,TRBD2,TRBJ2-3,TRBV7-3,TGTGCCAGCAGCTTCGGACTAGCGGGGGGCACAGATACGCAGTATTTT,CASSFGLAGGTDTQYF
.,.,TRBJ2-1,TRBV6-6,TGTGCCAGCAGTTACGGGCGCGATGAGCAGTTCTTC,CASSYGRDEQFF
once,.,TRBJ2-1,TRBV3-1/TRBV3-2,TGTGCCAGCAGCCCGGGGACTTCTCCGGGTGAGCAGTTCTTC,CASSPGTSPGEQFF
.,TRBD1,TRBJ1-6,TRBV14,TGTGCCAGCAGCCCATACAGGGGCCGCATTGGCACGAATAATTCACCCCTCCACTTT,CASSPYRGRIGTNNSPLHF
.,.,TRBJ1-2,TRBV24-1,TGTGCCACCAGTGACTCGAACTATGGCTACACCTTC,CATSDSNYGYTF
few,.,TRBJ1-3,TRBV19,TGTGCCAGCACAGGGTCGGGTGGAAACACCATATATTTT,CASTGSGGNTIYF
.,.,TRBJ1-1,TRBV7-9,TGTGCCAGCAGCCCCGATCTCTTGGGCAGGAAGAACACTGAAGCTTTCTTT,CASSPDLLGRKNTEAFF
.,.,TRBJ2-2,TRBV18,TGTGCCAGCTCACCACCGGCGGGGGCCACCACCGGGGAGCTGTTTTTT,CASSPPAGATTGELFF
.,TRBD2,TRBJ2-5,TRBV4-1,TGCGCCAGCAGCCAAGATGGCAGCGGGAGGGGGGAGACCCAGTACTTC,CASSQDGSGRGETQYF
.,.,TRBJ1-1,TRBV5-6,TGTGCCAGCAGCCTCGACAGGCGGCGAGGCACTGAAGCTTTCTTT,CASSLDRRRGTEAFF
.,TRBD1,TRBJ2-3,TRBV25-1,TGTGCCAGCAGTGAATCCATTCCCCGGACAGGGCGAACAGATACGCAGTATTTT,CASSESIPRTGRTDTQYF
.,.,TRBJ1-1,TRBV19,TGTGCCAGTAGTGAATGGAACAGTGAAGCTTTCTTT,CASSEWNSEAFF
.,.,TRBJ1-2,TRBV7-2,TGTGCCAGCAGCCGGCAGGCTGATGGCTACACCTTC,CASSRQADGYTF
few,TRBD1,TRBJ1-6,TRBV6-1,TGTGCCAGCAGTGATGGGCAGGGGGGCAATTCACCCCTCCACTTT,CASSDGQGGNSPLHF
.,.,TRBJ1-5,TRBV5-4,TGTGCCAGCAGCCCTACAAGAGACAGGCACCCCAATCAGCCCCAGCATTTT,CASSPTRDRHPNQPQHF
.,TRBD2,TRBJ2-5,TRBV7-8,TGTGCCAGCAGCCGGACTAGCGGGAGCGGTGAGACCCAGTACTTC,CASSRTSGSGETQYF
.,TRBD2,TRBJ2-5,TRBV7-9,TGTGCCAGCACCCTCAACGGACTAGCGGGAGACAAAGAGACCCAGTACTTC,CASTLNGLAGDKETQYF
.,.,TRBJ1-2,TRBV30,TGTGCCTGTACCGGAGCCGTCGTAGATGGCTACACCTTC,CACTGAVVDGYTF
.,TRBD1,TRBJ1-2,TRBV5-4,TGTGCCAGCAGCCGGACAGGGTTTGGCTACACCTTC,CASSRTGFGYTF
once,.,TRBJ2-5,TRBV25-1,TGTGCCAGCAGCGGGACAAATTACCAAGAGACCCAGTACTTC,CASSGTNYQETQYF
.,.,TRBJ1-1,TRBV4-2,TGTGCCAGCAGCCAAGAGCGGATGAACACTGAAGCTTTCTTT,CASSQERMNTEAFF
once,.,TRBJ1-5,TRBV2,TGTGCCAGCATGCTACAGGTCGAAGGCAATCAGCCCCAGCATTTT,CASMLQVEGNQPQHF
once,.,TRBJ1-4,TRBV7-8,TGTGCCAGCAGCGATCGGGGTCCGAGGAAACTGTTTTTT,CASSDRGPRKLFF
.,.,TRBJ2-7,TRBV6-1,TGTGCCAGCAGTGAGGGGGGGCCTTACGAGCAGTACTTC,CASSEGGPYEQYF
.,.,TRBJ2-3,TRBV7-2,TGTGCCAGCAGCTTAACGGGACTGGCCGCAGATACGCAGTATTTT,CASSLTGLAADTQYF
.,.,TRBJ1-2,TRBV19,TGTGCCAGTAGCATACAGTTTAACTATGGCTACACCTTC,CASSIQFNYGYTF
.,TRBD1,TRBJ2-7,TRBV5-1,TGCGCCAGCAGCTGGGACAGATCCTACGAGCAGTACTTC,CASSWDRSYEQYF
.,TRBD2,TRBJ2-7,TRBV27,TGTGCCAGCAAACGACTAGCGGGAGGTTTTTCCGAGCAGTACTTC,CASKRLAGGFSEQYF
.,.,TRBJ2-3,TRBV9,TGTGCCAGCAGCGTAGAGGGGGATACGCAGTATTTT,CASSVEGDTQYF
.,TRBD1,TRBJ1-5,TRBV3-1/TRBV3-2,TGTGCCAGCAGCCAGCAGACAGGGAATAATCAGCCCCAGCATTTT,CASSQQTGNNQPQHF
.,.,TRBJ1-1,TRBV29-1,TGCAGCGTTGGGGCAGGGGCGAACACTGAAGCTTTCTTT,CSVGAGANTEAFF
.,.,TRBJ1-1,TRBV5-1,TGCGCCAGCAGCTTGGCGAAGACAGGCTTGAACACTGAAGCTTTCTTT,CASSLAKTGLNTEAFF
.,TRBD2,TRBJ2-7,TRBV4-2,TGTGCCAGCAGCCCCCCGGGAGGGTGGGAACGGTACTTC,CASSPPGGWERYF
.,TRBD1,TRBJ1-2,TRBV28,TGTGCCAGCAGGCTGGGACAGAACTATGGCTACACCTTC,CASRLGQNYGYTF
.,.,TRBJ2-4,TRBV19,TGTGCCAGTAGTATTAGCGTGGGGATTGCCAAAAACATTCAGTACTTC,CASSISVGIAKNIQYF
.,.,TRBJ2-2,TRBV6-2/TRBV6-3,TGTGCCAGCAGTTATCAGATGAACACCGGGGAGCTGTTTTTT,CASSYQMNTGELFF
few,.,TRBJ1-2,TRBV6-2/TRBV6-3,TGTGCCAGCAGTTTCCGGGACTATGGCTACACCTTC,CASSFRDYGYTF
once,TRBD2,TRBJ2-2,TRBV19,TGTGCCAGTAGTTTAGAGGGAGGGTTTAACGGGGAGCTGTTTTTT,CASSLEGGFNGELFF
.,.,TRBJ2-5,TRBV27,TGTGCCAGCAGTCTCGGACTATCCCGCCAAGAGACCCAGTACTTC,CASSLGLSRQETQYF
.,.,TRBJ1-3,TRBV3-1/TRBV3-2,TGTGCCAGCAGCTCAAAGGGACAATGGGTCGGAAACACCATATATTTT,CASSSKGQWVGNTIYF
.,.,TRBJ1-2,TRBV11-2,TGTGCCAGCAGCTTAATGGCTACAGCCTATGGCTACACCTTC,CASSLMATAYGYTF
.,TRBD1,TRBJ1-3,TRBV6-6,TGTGCCAGCAGTTCTCCTGACAGGGCCTCTGGAAACACCATATATTTT,CASSSPDRASGNTIYF
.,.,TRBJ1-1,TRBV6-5,TGTGCCAGCACCGCTGGGGGGGCCACTGAAGCTTTCTTT,CASTAGGATEAFF
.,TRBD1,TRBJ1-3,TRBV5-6,TGTGCCAGCAGCTTCTTCACGGGACAGGGAGGAAACACCATATATTTT,CASSFFTGQGGNTIYF